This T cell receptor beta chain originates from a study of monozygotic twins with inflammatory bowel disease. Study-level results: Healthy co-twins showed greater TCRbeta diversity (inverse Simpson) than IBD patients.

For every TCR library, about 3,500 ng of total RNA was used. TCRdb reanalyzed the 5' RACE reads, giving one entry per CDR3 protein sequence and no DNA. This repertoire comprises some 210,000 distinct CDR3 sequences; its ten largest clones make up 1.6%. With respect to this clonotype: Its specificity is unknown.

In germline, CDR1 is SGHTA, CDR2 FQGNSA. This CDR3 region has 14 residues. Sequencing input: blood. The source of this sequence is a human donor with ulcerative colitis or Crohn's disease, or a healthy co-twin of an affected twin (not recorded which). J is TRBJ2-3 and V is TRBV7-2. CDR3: CASSLDLVADTQYF.